The 17 T cell receptor beta chains below were found in one sample sequenced in a study of blood T cell repertoires in COVID-19 (dated by TCRdb to about 2020). The library came from the immunoSEQ multiplex PCR assay. Entries here come from immuneACCESS through TCRdb and include only in-frame sequences with V and J called. Some clones fail to appear in such tables; in the studies checked, an unresolved V gene covers under half of the shortfall, and the cause of the remainder is unknown. The sample yields some 100,000 clones; roughly 87% were counted once. The ten biggest clones cover approximately 5.2% of the sample. Sequencing was carried out using peripheral blood. The source is a woman at least 80 years old with active COVID-19.

The chain carries TRBV7-2 and TRBJ2-3; 14 nucleotides match TRBD2. J gave up 6 bases and V 5 bases, and 7 bases lay outside the gene matches. CDR1 is SGHTA, CDR2 FQGNSA, per germline. The CDR3 spans 16 residues. The CDR3 sequence: CASSPRLAGGPDTQYF. For the CDR3, the DNA is TGTGCCAGCAGCCCTCGACTAGCGGGAGGGCCCGATACGCAGTATTTT.

V and J are TRBV15 and TRBJ1-2, with D maybe TRBD1 (5 bases). This CDR3 is built from 12 residues. V was pared by 7 bases and J by 4 bases, with 10 bases between. Germline V gene data show CDR1 as LNHNV and CDR2 as YYDKDF (reference sequence). CDR3 sequence: CATTQRGYGYTF. For the CDR3, the DNA is TGTGCCACCACCCAAAGGGGCTATGGCTACACCTTC.

The chain joins TRBV25-1 to TRBJ2-7, with 8 bases that match TRBD2. Germline V gene sequence: CDR1 MGHDK, CDR2 SYGVNS. CDR3 length: 11 amino acids. J lost 11 bases, V lost 4 bases, and 4 bases had no gene match. Written as DNA, the CDR3 is TGTGCCAGCAGTGGAAGACTAGCGAAGTACTTC. Protein: CASSGRLAKYF.

The CDR3 sequence: CASSSPGAEQFF. The CDR3 DNA reads as TGTGCCAGCAGTTCCCCTGGGGCGGAGCAGTTCTTC. V is TRBV6-2 or TRBV6-3 and J is TRBJ2-1, with D possibly matching TRBD1 (5 bases). In germline, CDR1 is MNHEY, CDR2 SVGEGT. This CDR3 has 12 residues. V was trimmed by 4 bases and J by 10 bases, leaving 11 bases between them.

This clone was detected once. This sequence joins TRBV10-3 and TRBJ1-2; a weak D match, TRBD1 (5 bases). Trimming shortened V by 2 bases and J by 1 base, and 8 bases separated the two germline ends. The CDR3 sequence is 14 residues long. The germline V gene encodes CDR1 ENHRY and CDR2 SYGVKD. The DNA for the CDR3 is TGTGCCATCAGTGAGGCGGACAATAACTATGGCTACACCTTC. This codes for CAISEADNNYGYTF.

This clone was seen only a few times. This chain connects TRBV19 to TRBJ1-6; the D gene is possibly TRBD1 (6 bases). Germline V gives CDR1 LNHDA, CDR2 SQIVND (reference sequence). Trimming took 6 bases from V and 10 from J, leaving 16 bases between them. The CDR3 spans 14 residues. CDR3 DNA sequence: TGTGCCAGTAGCATCGGCTGGGGGCGATCACCCCTCCACTTT. Its protein product is CASSIGWGRSPLHF. Supplemented by reference TRBV19 and TRBJ1-6, the full variable domain reads DGGITQSPKYLFRKEGQNVTLSCEQNLNHDAMYWYRQDPGQGLRLIYYSQIVNDFQKGDIAEGYSVSREKKESFPLTVTSAQKNPTAFYLCASSIGWGRSPLHFGNGTRLTVT.

The chain uses TRBV10-3 and TRBJ2-7, with 9 bases lining up with TRBD2. Germline loops: CDR1 ENHRY, CDR2 SYGVKD. After removal of 10 bases from V and 5 bases from J, the junction contained 6 bases not matched to a gene. The CDR3 has 12 residues. The CDR3 region is CATVAGDHEQYF. DNA of the CDR3: TGTGCCACCGTAGCGGGAGATCACGAGCAGTACTTC.

The chain links TRBV7-8 to TRBJ1-2; 9 bases map to TRBD1. The CDR3 runs 13 residues. CDR1 SGHVS and CDR2 FQNEAQ come from the germline V gene. Losses at the gene ends were 3 bases for V and 6 bases for J; bases not matched to a gene: 2. CDR3 protein: CASSFGQGNGYTF. In nucleotides, the CDR3 is TGTGCCAGCAGCTTCGGACAGGGGAATGGCTACACCTTC.

The chain employs TRBV18 and TRBJ2-3; TRBD1 matches at 9 bases. Trimming removed 3 bases from V and 0 bases from J; junction bases left unmatched: 1. The germline gives CDR1 KGHSH, CDR2 LQKENI. CDR3 length equals 15 residues. This chain's CDR3 is CASSPGQGSTDTQYF. Written as DNA, the CDR3 is TGTGCCAGCTCACCGGGACAGGGAAGCACAGATACGCAGTATTTT.

This chain joins TRBV7-2 and TRBJ1-1, with 7 nucleotides matching TRBD1. The J segment lost 3 bases and the V segment lost 5 bases, leaving 6 bases of the junction unmatched. Germline loops: CDR1 SGHTA, CDR2 FQGNSA. The CDR3 loop spans 14 amino acids. Here the CDR3 DNA reads TGTGCCAGCAGCCCAGGGGGGTTCGACACTGAAGCTTTCTTT. Protein: CASSPGGFDTEAFF.

This CDR3 reads CASGPGGQGGNQPQHF. For the CDR3, the DNA is TGTGCCAGCGGCCCGGGTGGACAGGGAGGCAATCAGCCCCAGCATTTT. The gene calls are TRBV28 and TRBJ1-5; TRBD1 aligns across 8 bases. CDR1 and CDR2 (germline): MDHEN, SYDVKM. CDR3 length equals 16 residues. V gave up 8 bases and J gave up 2 bases; unmatched junction bases: 11.

The CDR3 protein is CASSAEDSLTGEEQYF. As DNA, the CDR3 is TGTGCCAGCAGCGCGGAAGACAGCCTGACGGGAGAGGAGCAGTACTTC. This chain uses TRBV9 with TRBJ2-7; D is perhaps TRBD2 (6 bases). Germline CDR1 reads SGDLS; CDR2 reads YYNGEE. This CDR3 is 16 amino acids long. V lost 3 bases and J 7 bases, leaving 23 bases between the germline ends. Supplemented by reference TRBV9 and TRBJ2-7, the full variable domain reads DSGVTQTPKHLITATGQRVTLRCSPRSGDLSVYWYQQSLDQGLQFLIQYYNGEERAKGNILERFSAQQFPDLHSELNLSSLELGDSALYFCASSAEDSLTGEEQYFGPGTRLTVT.

The chain employs TRBV2 and TRBJ2-7; D remains unclear. The CDR3 totals 15 residues. V dropped 6 bases and J dropped 2 bases, with 17 bases sitting between them. Germline V gives CDR1 SNHLY, CDR2 FYNNEI. DNA for the CDR3: TGTGCCAGCAGCCTTATACGAGGAACCCCCTACGAGCAGTACTTC. Its protein is CASSLIRGTPYEQYF.

This clone was detected once. This sequence joins TRBV7-8 and TRBJ2-7; maybe TRBD2 (5 bases). The germline V gene has CDR1 SGHVS and CDR2 FQNEAQ. Trimming cost V 0 bases and J 2 bases, with 8 bases left between them. The CDR3 contains 14 residues. CDR3 nucleotides: TGTGCCAGCAGCTTAGCGGGAGTGGCCTACGAGCAGTACTTC. Amino acids: CASSLAGVAYEQYF.

The J gene is TRBJ2-6, the V gene TRBV4-1; TRBD2 aligns across 8 bases. The germline V gene has CDR1 MGHRA and CDR2 YSYEKL. The CDR3 is 17 amino acids. Trimming removed 3 bases from V and 2 bases from J; junction bases left unmatched: 6. The DNA of the CDR3 is TGCGCCAGCAGCCACGGACTAGCCCAACCTGGGGCCAACGTCCTGACTTTC. It yields the protein CASSHGLAQPGANVLTF.

The chain's CDR3 is CASSEDSDPQETQYF. The DNA of the CDR3 is TGTGCCAGCTCAGAGGACAGCGACCCTCAAGAGACCCAGTACTTC. The rearrangement links TRBV18 to TRBJ2-5; weak D call: TRBD1 (6 bases). Looked up from germline, CDR1 is KGHSH and CDR2 is LQKENI. This CDR3 has 15 residues. Trimming shortened V by 5 bases and J by 2 bases, and 15 bases separated the two germline ends.

The chain has TRBV25-1 and TRBJ1-4; TRBD1 is a possible D gene (6 bases). The CDR3 has 14 residues. Germline V gene sequence: CDR1 MGHDK, CDR2 SYGVNS. With 4 bases removed from V and 8 bases from J, the gap between germline ends came to 14 bases. The CDR3 DNA sequence: TGTGCCAGCAGTGCCAGCCAGGGGACCGAAAAACTGTTTTTT. Translation: CASSASQGTEKLFF.